The 14 T cell receptor beta chains given below trace back to one sample, sequenced in a study of T-cell reconstitution after alpha-beta-depleted transplantation in children. The library targeted TCRbeta and was prepared with unique molecular identifiers. One entry per CDR3 protein, called by TCRdb with MiXCR from the PCR reads. The repertoire consists of hundreds of thousands of distinct CDR3 sequences, with more than 10% occurring once and the leading ten covering about 2.6%. The starting material was PBMCs from the stem cell graft donor, obtained from the stem cell graft. All receptors come from a human donor who donated a stem cell graft to a child with acute lymphoblastic leukemia.

This clonotype appeared many times. This rearrangement joins TRBV5-6 to TRBJ2-6; unclear D gene. CDR3 length: 15 amino acids. Trimming stripped 3 bases from V and 0 bases from J, with 7 bases between. Germline V gives CDR1 SGHDT, CDR2 YYEEEE. CDR3 loop: CASSSLRSGANVLTF. For the CDR3, the DNA is TGTGCCAGCAGCTCACTTCGCTCTGGGGCCAACGTCCTGACTTTC. The full variable domain, with the rest looked up from reference TRBV5-6 and TRBJ2-6, is DAGVTQSPTHLIKTRGQQVTLRCSPKSGHDTVSWYQQALGQGPQFIFQYYEEEERQRGNFPDRFSGHQFPNYSSELNVNALLLGDSALYLCASSSLRSGANVLTFGAGSRLTVL.

This clonotype appeared many times. The chain carries TRBV20-1 and TRBJ2-1, with 12 bases matching TRBD2. Germline CDR1 DFQATT, CDR2 SNEGSKA (reference sequence). The CDR3 runs 16 residues. Trimming removed 3 bases from V and 7 bases from J; junction bases left unmatched: 10. The CDR3 coding sequence is TGCAGTGCTAGCCTAGCGGGAGGGCGTTATAAAAATGAGCAGTTCTTC. Encoded protein: CSASLAGGRYKNEQFF.

This clonotype was found many times. J is TRBJ2-1 and V is TRBV6-2 or TRBV6-3, with 12 bases aligning to TRBD2. V shed 7 bases and J 4 bases; nucleotides not matched to a gene: 5. Germline-derived CDR1 and CDR2 are MNHEY and SVGEGT. The CDR3 sequence is 15 residues long. Written as DNA, the CDR3 is TGTGCCAGCATCATGACTAGCGGGAGTTACAATGAGCAGTTCTTC. This encodes CASIMTSGSYNEQFF.

This clonotype has at least ten counts. The CDR3 nucleotides are TGCGCCAGCAGCCAAGATCCAGTCAACATTCAGTACTTC. Translation: CASSQDPVNIQYF. The chain links TRBV4-3 to TRBJ2-4; no clear D gene. The CDR3 runs to 13 residues. V shed 0 bases and J shed 7 bases, with 7 bases lying between them. Germline V gene sequence: CDR1 LGHNA, CDR2 YSLEER.

This clonotype was recorded at least ten times. V is TRBV7-2 and J is TRBJ2-7; D gene ambiguous. Trimming pared 7 bases from V and 0 bases from J, leaving 10 bases between. The CDR3 spans 13 residues. The germline gives CDR1 SGHTA, CDR2 FQGNSA. The CDR3 is CASIGGSSYEQYF. The CDR3 nucleotides are TGTGCCAGCATTGGCGGAAGCTCCTACGAGCAGTACTTC.

This clonotype appeared many times. J is TRBJ1-4 and V is TRBV5-1, with D perhaps TRBD1 (6 bases). Looked up from germline, CDR1 is SGHRS and CDR2 is YFSETQ. The CDR3 sequence is 15 residues long. Trimming left V 0 bases short and J 7 bases short, with 13 bases between. CDR3 nucleotides: TGCGCCAGCAGCTTGGAGGTGGGGGCCGGTGAAAAACTGTTTTTT. As protein: CASSLEVGAGEKLFF.

In its sample, this clonotype was seen many times. This rearrangement joins TRBV29-1 to TRBJ1-2; D possibly corresponds to TRBD1 (5 bases). The V gene lost 4 bases and the J gene lost 13 bases, with 16 bases spanning the gap. CDR3 size: 11 residues. Germline V gives CDR1 SQVTM, CDR2 ANQGSEA. The CDR3 loop reads CSVVVDWGGTF. CDR3 nucleotides: TGCAGCGTTGTAGTCGACTGGGGCGGCACCTTC. Together with reference TRBV29-1 and TRBJ1-2, the CDR3 gives the full variable domain: SAVISQKPSRDICQRGTSLTIQCQVDSQVTMMFWYRQQPGQSLTLIATANQGSEATYESGFVIDKFPISRPNLTFSTLTVSNMSPEDSSIYLCSVVVDWGGTFGSGTRLTVV.

This clonotype occurred many times. The chain carries TRBV20-1 and TRBJ2-7; unclear D gene. V lost 4 bases to trimming and J lost 6 bases, with 10 bases between them. The CDR3 is 11 residues long. Germline lookup yields CDR1 DFQATT and CDR2 SNEGSKA (reference sequence). In DNA, the CDR3 is TGCAGTGCTAACGCCTTACGCGAGCAGTACTTC. Its translation is CSANALREQYF.

This clonotype was observed at least ten times. This chain links TRBV24-1 with TRBJ1-5; D is undetermined. Trimming removed 9 bases from V and 0 bases from J, with 11 bases in between. The CDR3 extends over 14 amino acids. Per germline, CDR1 KGHDR and CDR2 SFDVKD. CDR3 nucleotide sequence: TGTGCCACCGACGTGCGGCATAGCAATCAGCCCCAGCATTTT. This sequence encodes CATDVRHSNQPQHF.

Here the CDR3 reads CASSLGASGNYEQYF. The DNA of the CDR3 is TGCGCCAGCAGCCTGGGGGCTAGCGGGAACTACGAGCAGTACTTC. The V and J genes are TRBV5-1 and TRBJ2-7, with 9 positions matching TRBD2. The CDR3 is 15 amino acids. Germline values: CDR1 SGHRS, CDR2 YFSETQ. The V gene end was trimmed by 4 bases and the J gene end by 3 bases; junction bases not matched to a gene: 8.

This clonotype has ten or more counts. This chain connects TRBV5-1 to TRBJ2-1, with a possible D match to TRBD1 (5 bases). Germline lookup yields CDR1 SGHRS and CDR2 YFSETQ. The CDR3 totals 15 residues. With 1 base removed from V and 2 bases from J, the gap between germline ends came to 10 bases. CDR3 DNA sequence: TGCGCCAGCAGCTTGAAGGGGCCCCCCTACAATGAGCAGTTCTTC. Its protein is CASSLKGPPYNEQFF.

The chain has TRBV5-1 and TRBJ1-2; D gene uncertain. This CDR3 comprises 13 residues. Trimming took 5 bases from V and 7 from J, leaving 15 bases between them. Germline assignment: CDR1 SGHRS and CDR2 YFSETQ. CDR3 DNA sequence: TGCGCCAGCAGGGTCGAAAGAGGGCTTGGCTACACCTTC. Translated, it gives CASRVERGLGYTF.

This clonotype has only a few counts. The V call is TRBV7-9, the J call TRBJ2-2; 7 bases are a match to TRBD2. The CDR3 has 15 amino acids. Trimming cost V 1 base and J 6 bases; bases outside gene matches: 5. The germline V gene has CDR1 SEHNR and CDR2 FQNEAQ (reference sequence). The CDR3 DNA reads as TGTGCCAGCAGCTTAGGTTCTAGCGGCGCCGGGGAGCTGTTTTTT. Its protein is CASSLGSSGAGELFF.

A word on this clonotype: Possible read error: a much larger clone is one base away. The chain uses TRBV28 and TRBJ2-2; tentative D call: TRBD1 (5 bases). Germline V gene sequence: CDR1 MDHEN, CDR2 SYDVKM. This CDR3 has 16 amino acids. The CDR3 DNA reads as TGTGACAGCAGTTCCCCCCCGAGACAGAGGACCGGGGAGCTGTTTTTT. It yields the protein CDSSSPPRQRTGELFF.